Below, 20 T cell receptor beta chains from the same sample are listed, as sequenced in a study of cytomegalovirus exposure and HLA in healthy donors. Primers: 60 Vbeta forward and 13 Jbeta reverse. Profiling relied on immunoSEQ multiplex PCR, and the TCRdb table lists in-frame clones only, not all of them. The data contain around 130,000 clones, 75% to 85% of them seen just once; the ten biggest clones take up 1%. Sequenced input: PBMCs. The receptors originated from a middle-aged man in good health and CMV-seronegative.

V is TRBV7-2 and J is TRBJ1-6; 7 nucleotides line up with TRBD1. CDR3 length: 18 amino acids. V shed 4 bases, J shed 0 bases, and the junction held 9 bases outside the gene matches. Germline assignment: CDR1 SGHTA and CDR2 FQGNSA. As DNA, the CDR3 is TGTGCCAGCAGCTCCCGGCAGGGACAGAGCTCCTATAATTCACCCCTCCACTTT. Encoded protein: CASSSRQGQSSYNSPLHF.

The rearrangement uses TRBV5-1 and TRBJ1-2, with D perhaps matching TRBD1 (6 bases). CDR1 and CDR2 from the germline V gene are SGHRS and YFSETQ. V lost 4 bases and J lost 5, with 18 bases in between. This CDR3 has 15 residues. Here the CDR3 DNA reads TGCGCCAGCAGCCCGGGGTGGACAGTTCAATATGGCTACACCTTC. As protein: CASSPGWTVQYGYTF.

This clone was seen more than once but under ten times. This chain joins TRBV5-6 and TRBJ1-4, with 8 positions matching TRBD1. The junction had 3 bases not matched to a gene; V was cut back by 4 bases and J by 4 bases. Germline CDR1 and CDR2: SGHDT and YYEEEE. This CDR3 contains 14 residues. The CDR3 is CASSTGQVNEKLFF. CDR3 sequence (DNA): TGTGCCAGCAGCACGGGACAGGTTAATGAAAAACTGTTTTTT.

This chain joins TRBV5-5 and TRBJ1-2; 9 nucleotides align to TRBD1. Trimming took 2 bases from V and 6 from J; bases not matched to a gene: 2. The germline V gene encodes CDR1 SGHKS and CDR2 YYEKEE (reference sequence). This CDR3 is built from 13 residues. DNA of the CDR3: TGTGCCAGCAGCTTAGACAGGGGGGATGGCTACACCTTC. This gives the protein CASSLDRGDGYTF.

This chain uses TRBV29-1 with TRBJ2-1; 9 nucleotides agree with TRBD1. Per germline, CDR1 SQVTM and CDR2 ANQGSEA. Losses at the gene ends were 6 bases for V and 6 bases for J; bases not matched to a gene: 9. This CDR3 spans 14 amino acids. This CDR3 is CSVRRQGGGNEQFF. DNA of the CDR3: TGCAGCGTCCGAAGACAGGGGGGAGGCAATGAGCAGTTCTTC.

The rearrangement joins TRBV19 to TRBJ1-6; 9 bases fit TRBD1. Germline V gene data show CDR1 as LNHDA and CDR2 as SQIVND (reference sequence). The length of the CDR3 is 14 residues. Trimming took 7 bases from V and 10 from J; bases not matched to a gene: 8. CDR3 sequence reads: CASTLTGGGSPLHF. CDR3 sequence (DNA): TGTGCCAGTACCTTAACAGGGGGCGGATCACCCCTCCACTTT. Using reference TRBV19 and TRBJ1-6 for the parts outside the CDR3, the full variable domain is DGGITQSPKYLFRKEGQNVTLSCEQNLNHDAMYWYRQDPGQGLRLIYYSQIVNDFQKGDIAEGYSVSREKKESFPLTVTSAQKNPTAFYLCASTLTGGGSPLHFGNGTRLTVT.

For the CDR3, the DNA is TGTGCCAGCAGTGAAGGTGGTGCAGGGGCCCCCGAGTACTTC. Translated, it gives CASSEGGAGAPEYF. This chain links TRBV6-1 with TRBJ2-5; tentative D call: TRBD1 (6 bases). Germline CDR1 reads MNHNS; CDR2 reads SASEGT. The V end lost 1 base, the J end lost 12 bases, and 18 bases lay between the germline ends. CDR3 length: 14 amino acids.

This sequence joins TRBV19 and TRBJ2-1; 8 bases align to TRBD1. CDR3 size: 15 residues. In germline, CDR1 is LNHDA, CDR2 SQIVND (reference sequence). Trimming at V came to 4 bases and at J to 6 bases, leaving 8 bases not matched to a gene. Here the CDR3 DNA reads TGTGCCAGTAGTACTCGACAGGGGACGGGCAATGAGCAGTTCTTC. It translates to CASSTRQGTGNEQFF.

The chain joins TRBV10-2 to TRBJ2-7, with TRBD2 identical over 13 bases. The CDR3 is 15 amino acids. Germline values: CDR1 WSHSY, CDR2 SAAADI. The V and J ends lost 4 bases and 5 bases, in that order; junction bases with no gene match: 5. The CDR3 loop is CASSARLAGGDEQYF. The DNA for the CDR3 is TGCGCCAGCAGTGCCCGACTAGCGGGAGGTGACGAGCAGTACTTC.

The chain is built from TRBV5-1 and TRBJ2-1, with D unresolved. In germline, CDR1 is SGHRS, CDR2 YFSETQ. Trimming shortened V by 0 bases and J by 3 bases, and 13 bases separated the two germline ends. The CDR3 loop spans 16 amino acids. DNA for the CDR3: TGCGCCAGCAGCTTGGTTCCAGCGACCAACTACAATGAGCAGTTCTTC. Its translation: CASSLVPATNYNEQFF.

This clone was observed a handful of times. The CDR3 sequence is CASSLFMRTPQPQHF. CDR3 nucleotides: TGCGCCAGCAGCTTGTTTATGAGGACACCTCAGCCCCAGCATTTT. V gene TRBV5-1 combines with J gene TRBJ1-5; D might be TRBD1 (5 bases). Germline CDR1 is SGHRS and CDR2 is YFSETQ. V lost 1 base and J lost 6, with 14 bases in between. The CDR3 is 15 residues long. Full variable domain (missing parts from reference TRBV5-1 and TRBJ1-5): KAGVTQTPRYLIKTRGQQVTLSCSPISGHRSVSWYQQTPGQGLQFLFEYFSETQRNKGNFPGRFSGRQFSNSRSEMNVSTLELGDSALYLCASSLFMRTPQPQHFGDGTRLSIL.

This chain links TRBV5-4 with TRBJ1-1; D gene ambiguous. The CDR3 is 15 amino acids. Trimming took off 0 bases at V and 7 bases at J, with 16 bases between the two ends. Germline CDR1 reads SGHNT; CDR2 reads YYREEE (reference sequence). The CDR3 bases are TGTGCCAGCAGCTTGGCCTTTAGCAGCTCCGGTGAAGCTTTCTTT. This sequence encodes CASSLAFSSSGEAFF.

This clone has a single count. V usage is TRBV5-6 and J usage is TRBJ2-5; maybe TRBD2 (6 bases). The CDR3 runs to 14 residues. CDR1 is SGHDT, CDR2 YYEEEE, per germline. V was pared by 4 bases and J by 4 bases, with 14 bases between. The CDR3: CASSRRDSRETQYF. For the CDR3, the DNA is TGTGCCAGCAGCCGACGGGACTCTCGAGAGACCCAGTACTTC.

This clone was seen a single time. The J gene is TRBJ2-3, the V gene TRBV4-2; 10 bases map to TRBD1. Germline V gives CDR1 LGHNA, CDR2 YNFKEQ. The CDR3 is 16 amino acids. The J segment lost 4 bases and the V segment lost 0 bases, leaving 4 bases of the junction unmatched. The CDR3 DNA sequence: TGTGCCAGCAGCCAAGATGGGGGGACAGGGGCAGATACGCAGTATTTT. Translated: CASSQDGGTGADTQYF.

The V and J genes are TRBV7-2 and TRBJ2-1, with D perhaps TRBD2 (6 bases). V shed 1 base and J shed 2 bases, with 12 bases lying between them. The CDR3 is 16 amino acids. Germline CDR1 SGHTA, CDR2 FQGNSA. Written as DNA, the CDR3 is TGTGCCAGCAGCTTAGGTGGGGGGTTGGCCTACAATGAGCAGTTCTTC. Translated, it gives CASSLGGGLAYNEQFF. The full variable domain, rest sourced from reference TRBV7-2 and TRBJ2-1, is GAGVSQSPSNKVTEKGKDVELRCDPISGHTALYWYRQSLGQGLEFLIYFQGNSAPDKSGLPSDRFSAERTGGSVSTLTIQRTQQEDSAVYLCASSLGGGLAYNEQFFGPGTRLTVL.

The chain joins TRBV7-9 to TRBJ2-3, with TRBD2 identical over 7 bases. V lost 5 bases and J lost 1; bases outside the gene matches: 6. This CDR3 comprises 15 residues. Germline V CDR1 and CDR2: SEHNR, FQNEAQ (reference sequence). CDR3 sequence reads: CASSQVAGGTDTQYF. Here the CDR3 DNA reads TGTGCCAGCAGCCAAGTAGCGGGCGGCACAGATACGCAGTATTTT. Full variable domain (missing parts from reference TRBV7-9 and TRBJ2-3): DTGVSQNPRHKITKRGQNVTFRCDPISEHNRLYWYRQTLGQGPEFLTYFQNEAQLEKSRLLSDRFSAERPKGSFSTLEIQRTEQGDSAMYLCASSQVAGGTDTQYFGPGTRLTVL.

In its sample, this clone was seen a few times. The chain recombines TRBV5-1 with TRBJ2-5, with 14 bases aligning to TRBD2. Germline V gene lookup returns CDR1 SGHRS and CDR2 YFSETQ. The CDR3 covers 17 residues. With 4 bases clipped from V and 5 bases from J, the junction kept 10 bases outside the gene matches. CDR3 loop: CASSGGTSGSRVETQYF. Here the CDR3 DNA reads TGCGCCAGCAGCGGAGGGACTAGCGGGAGTCGGGTTGAGACCCAGTACTTC.

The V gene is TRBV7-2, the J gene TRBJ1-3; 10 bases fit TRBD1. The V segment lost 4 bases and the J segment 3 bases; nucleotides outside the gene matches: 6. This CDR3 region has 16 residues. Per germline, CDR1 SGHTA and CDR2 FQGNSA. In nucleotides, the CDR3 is TGTGCCAGCAGCTCAGGGACAGGGGCGCTTGGAAACACCATATATTTT. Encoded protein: CASSSGTGALGNTIYF.

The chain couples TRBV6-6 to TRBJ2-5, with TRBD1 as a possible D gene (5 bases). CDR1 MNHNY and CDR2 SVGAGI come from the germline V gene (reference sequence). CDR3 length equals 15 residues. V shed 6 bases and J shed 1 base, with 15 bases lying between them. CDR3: CASRPPTGAQETQYF. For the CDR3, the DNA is TGTGCCAGCAGACCCCCTACTGGGGCCCAAGAGACCCAGTACTTC.

The CDR3 region has the DNA TGTGCCTGGAGTGGAATAGCGGTCGGGGAGCTGTTTTTT. Translation gives CAWSGIAVGELFF. This sequence joins TRBV30 and TRBJ2-2; perhaps TRBD2 as D (6 bases). V was pared by 1 base and J by 7 bases, with 10 bases between. Germline V gene data show CDR1 as GTSNPN and CDR2 as SVGIG (reference sequence). CDR3 size: 13 residues.